This is a list of T cell receptor beta chains from one sample in a study of blood T cells in healthy people across ages. Each CDR3 protein is one row after TCRdb ran MiXCR on the 5' RACE reads. The sample shows 1.4 million or so distinct CDR3 sequences, 35% to 45% of them seen only once. Input material: blood. The receptor source for this set is a woman aged 18 to 35 in good health. Each CDR3 is given with its conserved first and last residue. The order of the fields is clone size, V gene, D gene, J gene, CDR3 protein, CDR3 DNA. D genes are given only for firm matches. Clone size is not always given. Where it is, it says once, few, many or a class for expanded clones.

>-|TRBV4-3|-|TRBJ2-4
CASSQGAGENIQYF
TGCGCCAGCAGCCAGGGGGCCGGGGAAAACATTCAGTACTTC
>-|TRBV12-3/TRBV12-4|-|TRBJ1-2
CASSPDRIYDYTF
TGTGCCAGCAGCCCAGACAGGATCTATGACTACACCTTC
>few|TRBV4-1|TRBD2|TRBJ2-3
CASSQDGYLAGGTTVYTQYF
TGCGCCAGCAGCCAAGATGGGTACCTAGCGGGGGGCACCACAGTGTATACGCAGTATTTT
>few|TRBV11-2|TRBD2|TRBJ2-3
CASSLSGSAGGYTDTQYF
TGTGCCAGCAGCTTAAGTGGTTCGGCGGGAGGGTACACAGATACGCAGTATTTT
>-|TRBV27|-|TRBJ2-7
CASGQKASYEQYF
TGTGCCAGCGGACAGAAAGCCTCCTACGAGCAGTACTTC
>-|TRBV11-2|-|TRBJ2-3
CASRGERAQYF
TGTGCCAGCAGGGGAGAGAGGGCGCAGTATTTT
>-|TRBV12-3/TRBV12-4|-|TRBJ2-3
CASNRWLSGTDTQYF
TGTGCCAGCAATAGGTGGTTAAGTGGGACAGATACGCAGTATTTT
>many|TRBV12-3/TRBV12-4|-|TRBJ1-2
CASSSRVFGYTF
TGTGCCAGCTCCTCCAGAGTCTTTGGCTACACCTTC
>-|TRBV7-9|-|TRBJ1-1
CASSKSGAFYNTEAFF
TGTGCCAGCAGCAAATCCGGGGCATTCTATAACACTGAAGCTTTCTTT
>-|TRBV11-1|-|TRBJ2-7
CASSIKGNAGEQYF
TGTGCCAGCAGTATTAAAGGGAACGCCGGCGAGCAGTACTTC
>-|TRBV7-2|-|TRBJ1-2
CASSQVRTGGYTF
TGTGCCAGCAGCCAAGTTCGGACTGGCGGCTACACCTTC
>-|TRBV7-2|TRBD1|TRBJ2-2
CASSRRDRGSGELFF
TGTGCCAGCAGTCGCCGGGACAGGGGATCCGGGGAGCTGTTTTTT
>-|TRBV24-1|TRBD2|TRBJ2-3
CATFSGNTDTQYF
TGTGCCACCTTTAGCGGGAACACAGATACGCAGTATTTT
>few|TRBV25-1|-|TRBJ1-4
CASKLRGEGEKLFF
TGTGCCAGCAAGCTAAGAGGGGAAGGGGAAAAACTGTTTTTT
>-|TRBV10-3|TRBD2|TRBJ2-7
CAISEPAGSSYEQYF
TGTGCCATCAGTGAACCAGCGGGGAGCTCCTACGAGCAGTACTTC
>-|TRBV2|-|TRBJ2-1
CASSEVGLGEQFF
TGTGCCAGCAGTGAAGTGGGGTTGGGTGAGCAGTTCTTC
>-|TRBV6-1|TRBD2|TRBJ2-1
CASRRTSGSSGYNEQFF
TGTGCCAGCAGAAGGACTAGCGGGAGTTCCGGCTACAATGAGCAGTTCTTC
>once|TRBV11-2|TRBD1|TRBJ2-3
CATTMDRASDTQYF
TGTGCCACGACCATGGACAGGGCGTCAGATACGCAGTATTTT
>-|TRBV6-2/TRBV6-3|-|TRBJ2-7
CASSSRDLREQYF
TGTGCCAGCAGTTCTCGGGACCTACGCGAGCAGTACTTC